The present entry profiles one T cell receptor (beta chain) with its context. Trimming took 8 bases from V and 1 from J; bases not matched to a gene: 7. Looked up from germline, CDR1 is GTSNPN and CDR2 is SVGIG (reference sequence). This CDR3 is built from 13 residues. The repertoire was sequenced with immunoSEQ multiplex PCR; TCRdb's copy has only in-frame clones and lacks some. This sample carries about 20,000 clones, 78% of them seen once, and the ten largest clones take roughly a tenth. This entry belongs to a study of CD4+ T cells in melanoma. The chain is built from TRBV30 and TRBJ1-1, with 7 bases matching TRBD1. The receptor was derived from a human donor with melanoma. The DNA for the CDR3 is TGTGCCCGCACAGGGGCACGGAACACTGAAGCTTTCTTT. Translated, it gives CARTGARNTEAFF.